These 8 T cell receptor beta chains share one sample of origin, sequenced in a study of blood T cell repertoires in COVID-19. Assay used: immunoSEQ multiplex PCR; TCRdb lists only in-frame clones, some missing. The table shows under 300,000 clones, with about 89% occurring only once. The sequencing sample was made of PBMCs or T cells enriched from blood (not recorded which). The receptors shown here come from a man in his forties who had recovered from COVID-19.

The rearrangement links TRBV18 to TRBJ1-4, with D perhaps matching TRBD1 (5 bases). Germline V gives CDR1 KGHSH, CDR2 LQKENI. The CDR3 covers 16 residues. The V end was cut by 6 bases, the J end by 0 bases, with 14 bases between. CDR3 nucleotides: TGTGCCAGCTCGGTGGGCCAGGGTGCAACTAATGAAAAACTGTTTTTT. This sequence encodes CASSVGQGATNEKLFF.

The chain carries TRBV28 and TRBJ1-2, with D perhaps matching TRBD1 (5 bases). V lost 7 bases and J 5 bases, leaving 17 bases between the germline ends. Germline loops: CDR1 MDHEN, CDR2 SYDVKM. There are 14 residues in the CDR3. CDR3 nucleotide sequence: TGTGCCAGCATAGGGGTTTCGGGAGAGTATGGCTACACCTTC. It codes for CASIGVSGEYGYTF.

This clone was detected only a few times. The J gene is TRBJ1-3, the V gene TRBV19; D may be TRBD1 (5 bases). Germline V gene sequence: CDR1 LNHDA, CDR2 SQIVND (reference sequence). The CDR3 is made up of 14 amino acids. Deletions cut 7 bases from V and 0 bases from J, with 10 bases between. DNA for the CDR3: TGTGCCAGTACGGACACCTACTCTGGAAACACCATATATTTT. This codes for CASTDTYSGNTIYF.

The V call is TRBV11-3, the J call TRBJ1-3; 9 bases map to TRBD1. This CDR3 is built from 18 residues. Germline V lookup: CDR1 SGHNT, CDR2 YENEEA. J gave up 3 bases and V 3 bases, and 12 bases lay outside the gene matches. The CDR3 coding sequence is TGTGCCAGCAGCTTCGGGACAGGGATATTAGGTTTTGGAAACACCATATATTTT. Protein product: CASSFGTGILGFGNTIYF.

Comment on this clone: Possible read error: a much larger clone is one base away. The chain links TRBV3-1 (or the pseudogene TRBV3-2) to TRBJ2-7, with 10 bases fitting TRBD1. The length of the CDR3 is 14 residues. Losses at the gene ends were 4 bases for V and 2 bases for J; bases not matched to a gene: 2. The V gene's germline CDR1 is LGHDT and CDR2 YNNKEL (reference sequence). This chain's CDR3 is CASSPGTGAYEQYF. The CDR3 DNA sequence: TGTGCCAGCAGCCCCGGGACAGGGGCCTACGAGCAGTACTTC.

A note on this clone: One end of the junction is discordant with germline, which a read error may explain. This chain connects TRBV24-1 to TRBJ2-2, with D possibly being TRBD1 (6 bases). This CDR3 is built from 16 residues. The germline gives CDR1 KGHDR, CDR2 SFDVKD. CDR3 residues: CATSDSGTQNPGELFF. In DNA form, the CDR3 reads TGTGCCACCAGTGACTCCGGGACACAGAACCCCGGGGAGCTGTTTTTT.

The genes are TRBV25-1 and TRBJ1-5; tentative D call: TRBD1 (6 bases). The germline gives CDR1 MGHDK, CDR2 SYGVNS. The length of the CDR3 is 16 residues. V was clipped by 1 base and J by 2 bases, with 12 bases between them. The CDR3 nucleotides are TGTGCCAGCAGTGAATCGGGGGGGCTCGGCAATCAGCCCCAGCATTTT. This encodes CASSESGGLGNQPQHF. The full variable domain, with the rest looked up from reference TRBV25-1 and TRBJ1-5, is EADIYQTPRYLVIGTGKKITLECSQTMGHDKMYWYQQDPGMELHLIHYSYGVNSTEKGDLSSESTVSRIRTEHFPLTLESARPSHTSQYLCASSESGGLGNQPQHFGDGTRLSIL.

The genes are TRBV7-2 and TRBJ1-2; D is perhaps TRBD1 (5 bases). V lost 1 base, J lost 7 bases, and 19 bases lay in between. This CDR3 contains 16 residues. In germline, CDR1 is SGHTA, CDR2 FQGNSA. The CDR3 is CASSLGVLGGRGGYTF. CDR3 DNA: TGTGCCAGCAGCTTAGGTGTTTTGGGGGGTAGAGGTGGCTACACCTTC. Drawing the rest from reference TRBV7-2 and TRBJ1-2, the complete variable domain is GAGVSQSPSNKVTEKGKDVELRCDPISGHTALYWYRQSLGQGLEFLIYFQGNSAPDKSGLPSDRFSAERTGGSVSTLTIQRTQQEDSAVYLCASSLGVLGGRGGYTFGSGTRLTVV.